These T cell receptor beta chains were read from a single sample in a study of radiotherapy plus CTLA-4 blockade in lung cancer. The data were produced by immunoSEQ multiplex PCR, yet TCRdb's version contains in-frame clones alone and is incomplete. This table has approximately 89,000 clones, over 70% appearing once. The sample consisted of peripheral blood, taken from a patient treated with radiotherapy plus ipilimumab. These receptors all come from a human donor with non-small cell lung cancer who had a partial response to radiotherapy plus ipilimumab. Some clones in this sample may be carry-over from other donors' samples. CDR3s include the opening cysteine and the closing phenylalanine or tryptophan. The order of the fields is clone size, D gene, J gene, V gene, CDR3 protein, CDR3 DNA. The D gene is left open where the match is weak. The size field is filled for only some rows; it gives once, few, many or a size class.

abundance: NA
d_gene: NA
j_gene: TRBJ2-5
v_gene: TRBV11-2
CDR3aa: CASSRGTQETQYF
CDR3nt: TGTGCCAGCAGCAGGGGAACCCAAGAGACCCAGTACTTC

abundance: NA
d_gene: NA
j_gene: TRBJ2-5
v_gene: TRBV28
CDR3aa: CASSLYGAGVVQETQYF
CDR3nt: TGTGCCAGCAGTCTTTATGGGGCAGGGGTTGTCCAAGAGACCCAGTACTTC

abundance: NA
d_gene: TRBD2
j_gene: TRBJ2-1
v_gene: TRBV27
CDR3aa: CASSSRTSGYNEQFF
CDR3nt: TGTGCCAGCAGTTCCCGGACTAGCGGTTACAATGAGCAGTTCTTC

abundance: NA
d_gene: TRBD2
j_gene: TRBJ2-5
v_gene: TRBV5-1
CDR3aa: CASSRLAGGIQETQYF
CDR3nt: TGCGCCAGCAGCCGGCTAGCGGGGGGCATCCAAGAGACCCAGTACTTC

abundance: NA
d_gene: NA
j_gene: TRBJ1-1
v_gene: TRBV28
CDR3aa: CASKATTEAFF
CDR3nt: TGTGCCAGTAAAGCGACCACTGAAGCTTTCTTT

abundance: medium-sized
d_gene: NA
j_gene: TRBJ1-4
v_gene: TRBV9
CDR3aa: CASSVVGGNEKLFF
CDR3nt: TGTGCCAGCAGCGTAGTGGGGGGAAATGAAAAACTGTTTTTT

abundance: NA
d_gene: NA
j_gene: TRBJ1-2
v_gene: TRBV28
CDR3aa: CASSLDRNGYTF
CDR3nt: TGTGCCAGCAGTTTGGACAGAAATGGCTACACCTTC

abundance: NA
d_gene: NA
j_gene: TRBJ2-3
v_gene: TRBV5-1
CDR3aa: CASRTGLSSTDTQYF
CDR3nt: TGCGCCAGCAGAACAGGCTTATCTAGCACAGATACGCAGTATTTT

abundance: NA
d_gene: NA
j_gene: TRBJ1-3
v_gene: TRBV6-5
CDR3aa: CASSYSRGTGNTIYF
CDR3nt: TGTGCCAGCAGTTACTCCCGGGGGACTGGAAACACCATATATTTT

abundance: NA
d_gene: NA
j_gene: TRBJ2-1
v_gene: TRBV19
CDR3aa: CASSTSGGTYNEQFF
CDR3nt: TGTGCCAGTAGCACGTCGGGCGGGACCTACAATGAGCAGTTCTTC

abundance: NA
d_gene: NA
j_gene: TRBJ1-1
v_gene: TRBV6-5
CDR3aa: CASSSTGNTEAFF
CDR3nt: TGTGCCAGCAGTTCAACAGGGAACACTGAAGCTTTCTTT

abundance: NA
d_gene: TRBD2
j_gene: TRBJ2-7
v_gene: TRBV10-2
CDR3aa: CASIPSGGASNEQYF
CDR3nt: TGCGCCAGCATCCCTAGCGGGGGGGCGTCAAACGAGCAGTACTTC

abundance: NA
d_gene: NA
j_gene: TRBJ2-7
v_gene: TRBV10-1
CDR3aa: CASSESGRAYEQYF
CDR3nt: TGCGCCAGCAGTGAGTCGGGCAGGGCCTACGAGCAGTACTTC

abundance: NA
d_gene: TRBD1
j_gene: TRBJ1-4
v_gene: TRBV28
CDR3aa: CASSQPGQGAGKLFF
CDR3nt: TGTGCCAGCAGTCAACCGGGACAGGGGGCAGGGAAACTGTTTTTT

abundance: NA
d_gene: NA
j_gene: TRBJ2-1
v_gene: TRBV11-3
CDR3aa: CASSFRGTLKWQFF
CDR3nt: TGTGCCAGCAGCTTTCGGGGGACCTTAAAATGGCAGTTCTTC

abundance: few
d_gene: NA
j_gene: TRBJ2-1
v_gene: TRBV2
CDR3aa: CASSPQGSYNEQFF
CDR3nt: TGTGCCAGCAGTCCCCAGGGCTCCTACAATGAGCAGTTCTTC

abundance: NA
d_gene: TRBD1
j_gene: TRBJ1-2
v_gene: TRBV6-5
CDR3aa: CASRSTGEGAGYTF
CDR3nt: TGTGCCAGCAGATCAACAGGGGAAGGCGCAGGCTACACCTTC

abundance: NA
d_gene: TRBD1
j_gene: TRBJ2-7
v_gene: TRBV7-9
CDR3aa: CASSPMTGFEQYF
CDR3nt: TGTGCCAGCAGCCCGATGACAGGGTTCGAGCAGTACTTC

abundance: few
d_gene: NA
j_gene: TRBJ1-1
v_gene: TRBV28
CDR3aa: CASSFQQGRAFF
CDR3nt: TGTGCCAGCAGTTTTCAACAGGGCCGAGCTTTCTTT

abundance: NA
d_gene: TRBD1
j_gene: TRBJ1-2
v_gene: TRBV7-8
CDR3aa: CASSLTTGDYGYTF
CDR3nt: TGTGCCAGCAGCTTAACCACAGGGGACTATGGCTACACCTTC

abundance: NA
d_gene: TRBD1
j_gene: TRBJ1-2
v_gene: TRBV5-1
CDR3aa: CASSEDRANYGYTF
CDR3nt: TGCGCCAGCAGCGAGGACAGGGCTAACTATGGCTACACCTTC

abundance: NA
d_gene: NA
j_gene: TRBJ2-7
v_gene: TRBV5-4
CDR3aa: CASSLGLFYEQYF
CDR3nt: TGTGCCAGCAGCCTAGGACTGTTCTACGAGCAGTACTTC

abundance: NA
d_gene: NA
j_gene: TRBJ2-3
v_gene: TRBV7-2
CDR3aa: CASSLVGPTDTQYF
CDR3nt: TGTGCCAGCAGCTTAGTGGGGCCGACAGATACGCAGTATTTT

abundance: NA
d_gene: TRBD2
j_gene: TRBJ2-2
v_gene: TRBV6-5
CDR3aa: CASSYGAGGPGELFF
CDR3nt: TGTGCCAGCAGTTACGGGGCGGGGGGGCCCGGGGAGCTGTTTTTT

abundance: NA
d_gene: TRBD1
j_gene: TRBJ2-7
v_gene: TRBV6-5
CDR3aa: CASSRDSPYEQYF
CDR3nt: TGTGCCAGCAGTCGGGACAGTCCGTACGAGCAGTACTTC

abundance: NA
d_gene: NA
j_gene: TRBJ2-3
v_gene: TRBV18
CDR3aa: CASSPVGRGDTQYF
CDR3nt: TGTGCCAGCTCACCGGTGGGAAGGGGCGATACGCAGTATTTT

abundance: NA
d_gene: NA
j_gene: TRBJ2-2
v_gene: TRBV7-3
CDR3aa: CASSLSARDRLNTGELFF
CDR3nt: TGTGCCAGCAGCTTATCCGCGCGAGATAGACTAAACACCGGGGAGCTGTTTTTT

abundance: NA
d_gene: TRBD2
j_gene: TRBJ2-1
v_gene: TRBV19
CDR3aa: CASSIPPSGYNEQFF
CDR3nt: TGTGCCAGTAGTATTCCCCCTAGCGGGTACAATGAGCAGTTCTTC

abundance: NA
d_gene: TRBD1
j_gene: TRBJ2-3
v_gene: TRBV10-3
CDR3aa: CAISDPGQGATDTQYF
CDR3nt: TGTGCCATCAGTGACCCGGGACAGGGGGCAACAGATACGCAGTATTTT

abundance: few
d_gene: NA
j_gene: TRBJ1-2
v_gene: TRBV6-4
CDR3aa: CASSLRLTTYGYTF
CDR3nt: TGTGCCAGCAGCCTCCGTCTCACAACGTATGGCTACACCTTC

abundance: NA
d_gene: NA
j_gene: TRBJ2-2
v_gene: TRBV5-5
CDR3aa: CASSPQGSDFGELFF
CDR3nt: TGTGCCAGCAGCCCTCAGGGTTCGGATTTTGGGGAGCTGTTTTTT

abundance: few
d_gene: TRBD1
j_gene: TRBJ1-1
v_gene: TRBV19
CDR3aa: CASRTGVNRRVTEAFF
CDR3nt: TGTGCCAGTAGAACAGGGGTGAATCGGCGGGTCACTGAAGCTTTCTTT

abundance: NA
d_gene: TRBD2
j_gene: TRBJ2-7
v_gene: TRBV10-3
CDR3aa: CAISESAGRAKFHEQYF
CDR3nt: TGTGCCATCAGTGAGTCCGCCGGGAGGGCCAAATTCCACGAGCAGTACTTC

abundance: NA
d_gene: TRBD1
j_gene: TRBJ2-5
v_gene: TRBV5-1
CDR3aa: CASSRGQGSTETQYF
CDR3nt: TGCGCCAGCAGCAGAGGACAGGGGTCTACGGAGACCCAGTACTTC

abundance: NA
d_gene: TRBD1
j_gene: TRBJ1-1
v_gene: TRBV5-4
CDR3aa: CASSLQGGYTEAFF
CDR3nt: TGTGCCAGCAGCTTGCAGGGGGGATACACTGAAGCTTTCTTT

abundance: NA
d_gene: TRBD2
j_gene: TRBJ2-7
v_gene: TRBV6-5
CDR3aa: CASGASGTYEQYF
CDR3nt: TGTGCCAGCGGCGCTAGCGGGACCTACGAGCAGTACTTC

abundance: once
d_gene: TRBD2
j_gene: TRBJ2-5
v_gene: TRBV5-1
CDR3aa: CASRGLAGTQETQYF
CDR3nt: TGCGCCAGCAGAGGGCTAGCGGGGACTCAAGAGACCCAGTACTTC